This section outlines one TCR beta chain sequence together with its context. Its target is not known. Germline-derived CDR1 and CDR2 are MNHNS and SASEGT. V gave up 4 bases and J gave up 5 bases; unmatched junction bases: 4. This CDR3 comprises 14 residues. A library of TCRbeta sequences, prepared with unique molecular identifiers, was generated. TCRdb recomputed calls from the PCR reads with MiXCR, one row per CDR3 protein. The sample contains 450,000 to 700,000 distinct CDR3 sequences, 25% to 30% of which appear only once. The data stem from a study of T-cell reconstitution after alpha-beta-depleted transplantation in children. Study conclusions and caveats: Diversity and T-cell counts at one year after transplant derived mostly from new T cells. Expanded graft clones, several hundred of them, were reportedly the source of alpha-beta T cells about two months after transplant. Some patients' high day-60 TCRbeta diversity was attributed to recipient cells surviving conditioning.

The sequence came from a boy in the first two years of life with Wiskott-Aldrich syndrome, due to receive a stem cell transplant. Sequences were derived from PBMCs, sampled before TCRalphabeta/CD19-depleted stem cell transplant. This chain uses TRBV6-1 with TRBJ2-1; 8 nucleotides line up with TRBD1. The DNA of the CDR3 is TGTGCCAGCAGTGGCAGGGGGCGGCACAATGAGCAGTTCTTC. Protein: CASSGRGRHNEQFF.